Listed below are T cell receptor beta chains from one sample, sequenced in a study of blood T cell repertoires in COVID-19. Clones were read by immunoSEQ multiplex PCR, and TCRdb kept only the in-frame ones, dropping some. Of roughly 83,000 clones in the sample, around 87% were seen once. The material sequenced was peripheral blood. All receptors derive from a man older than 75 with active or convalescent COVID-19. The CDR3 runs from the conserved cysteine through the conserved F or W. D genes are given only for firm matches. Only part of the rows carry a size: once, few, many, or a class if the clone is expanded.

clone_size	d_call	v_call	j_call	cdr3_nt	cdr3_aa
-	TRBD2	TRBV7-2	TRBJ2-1	TGTGCCAGCAGCTTAGTAGCGGGGGTCGATGAGCAGTTCTTC	CASSLVAGVDEQFF
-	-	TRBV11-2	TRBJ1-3	TGTGCCAGCAGCAGGGAAGGGAGCTCTGGAAACACCATATATTTT	CASSREGSSGNTIYF
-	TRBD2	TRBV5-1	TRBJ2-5	TGCGCCAGCAGCTTAACCGGGACTAGCGGATCGGAGACCCAGTACTTC	CASSLTGTSGSETQYF
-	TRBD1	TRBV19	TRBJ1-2	TGTGCCAGTAGTTCGGGACAGGGAAACTATGGCTACACCTTC	CASSSGQGNYGYTF
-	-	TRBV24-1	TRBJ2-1	TGTGCCACCAGTGCCCCTGACAGGCTCTACAATGAGCAGTTCTTC	CATSAPDRLYNEQFF
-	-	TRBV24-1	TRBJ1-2	TGTGCCACCAGTGACAATATGCGGGTCTACACCTTC	CATSDNMRVYTF
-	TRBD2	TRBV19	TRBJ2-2	TGTGCCAGTACCACTAGCGGGGGCGGGGAGCTGTTTTTT	CASTTSGGGELFF
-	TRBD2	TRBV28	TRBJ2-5	TGTGCCAGCAGTTTCCCATCCGCGGGAGATGGAGTTACCCAGTACTTC	CASSFPSAGDGVTQYF
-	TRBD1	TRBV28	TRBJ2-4	TGTGCCAGCAGTCGAAATGCCGGGACAGGGGGGAAACTAGCCAAAAACATTCAGTACTTC	CASSRNAGTGGKLAKNIQYF
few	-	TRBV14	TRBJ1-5	TGTGCCAGCAGCCAAGCATCGGGACAAAGGCAGCCCCAGCATTTT	CASSQASGQRQPQHF
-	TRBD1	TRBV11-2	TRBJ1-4	TGTGCCAGCAGCTTAAGAGGGACAGAAGATGAAAAACTGTTTTTT	CASSLRGTEDEKLFF
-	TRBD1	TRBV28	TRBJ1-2	TGTGCCAGCAGTACTGGAGGGACAGGGGGTAGATATGGCTACACCTTC	CASSTGGTGGRYGYTF
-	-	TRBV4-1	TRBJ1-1	TGCGCCAGCAAGCCATCTACGGGTCGGCCTGAAGCTTTCTTT	CASKPSTGRPEAFF
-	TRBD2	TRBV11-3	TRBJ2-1	TGTGCCAGCAGCGTGGGACTAGCGGGAGGATACAATGAGCAGTTCTTC	CASSVGLAGGYNEQFF
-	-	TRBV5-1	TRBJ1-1	TGCGCCAGCAGCTTCGGGGGTTCAATCAGGACTGAAGCTTTCTTT	CASSFGGSIRTEAFF
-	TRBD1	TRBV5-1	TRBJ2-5	TGCGCCAGCAGCCATCGGACAGGGGCGGAGGAGACCCAGTACTTC	CASSHRTGAEETQYF
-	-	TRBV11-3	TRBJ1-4	TGTGCCAGCAGCCTAGGCGGGGCTAAGGAAAAACTGTTTTTT	CASSLGGAKEKLFF
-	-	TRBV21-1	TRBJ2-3	TGTGCCAGCAGCAAAACAGGACTAGCGGCCACAGATACGCAGTATTTT	CASSKTGLAATDTQYF
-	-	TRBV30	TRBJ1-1	TGTGCCTGGAGTATTAGCCGGAACACTGAAGCTTTCTTT	CAWSISRNTEAFF
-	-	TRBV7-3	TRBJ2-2	TGTGCCAGCAGCTTAACGAGGACCGGGGAGCTGTTTTTT	CASSLTRTGELFF
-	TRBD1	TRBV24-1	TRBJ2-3	TGTGCCACCAGTGAACTAGGGACAGGCGAGGCAGATACGCAGTATTTT	CATSELGTGEADTQYF
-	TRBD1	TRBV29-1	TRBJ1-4	TGCAGCGTGACAGGACAGGTTAATGAAAAACTGTTTTTT	CSVTGQVNEKLFF
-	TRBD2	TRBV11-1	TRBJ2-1	TGTGCCAGCAGCTTGGGTAGCGGGGGCTACAATGAGCAGTTCTTC	CASSLGSGGYNEQFF
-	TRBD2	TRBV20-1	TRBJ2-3	TGCAGTGCTAGTTACTCCAGACTAGCGGGCACAGATACGCAGTATTTT	CSASYSRLAGTDTQYF
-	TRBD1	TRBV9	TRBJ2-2	TGTGCCAGCAGCCCTCGGACAGGGACCGGGGAGCTGTTTTTT	CASSPRTGTGELFF
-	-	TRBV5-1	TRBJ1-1	TGCGCCAGCAGCTTGGCGCAGATAAACACTGAAGCTTTCTTT	CASSLAQINTEAFF
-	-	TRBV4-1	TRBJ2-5	TGCGCCAGCAGCCAAGAATTTGAGTCCCAGTACTTC	CASSQEFESQYF
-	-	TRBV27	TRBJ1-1	TGTGCCAGCAGTCGGACACTCCCACTCGCTGAAGCTTTCTTT	CASSRTLPLAEAFF
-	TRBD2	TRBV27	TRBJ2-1	TGTGCCAGCAGTTTAGAGCGGGGTACTGGGCAGTTCTTC	CASSLERGTGQFF
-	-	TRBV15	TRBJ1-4	TGTGCCACCAGCAGAGATCTGGCAGGGCTTGAAAAACTGTTTTTT	CATSRDLAGLEKLFF
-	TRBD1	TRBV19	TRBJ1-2	TGTGCCAGTAGTGCGGCCAGGGGGCGGGGGTATGGCTACACCTTC	CASSAARGRGYGYTF
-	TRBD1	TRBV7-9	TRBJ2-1	TGTGCCAGCAACTACGATACAGGGGGGAGCTACAATGAGCAGTTCTTC	CASNYDTGGSYNEQFF
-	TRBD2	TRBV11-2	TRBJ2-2	TGTGCCAGCAGCTTAGGTCTAGCGGCCTACTCGAACACCGGGGAGCTGTTTTTT	CASSLGLAAYSNTGELFF
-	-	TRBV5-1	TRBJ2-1	TGCGCCAGCAGCTTGGTCGTCTCGTCCTACAATGAGCAGTTCTTC	CASSLVVSSYNEQFF
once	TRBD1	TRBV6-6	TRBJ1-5	TGTGCCAGCAGCTGGACAGGGGGCCAGCCCCAGCATTTT	CASSWTGGQPQHF
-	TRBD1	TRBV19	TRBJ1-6	TGTGCCAGTAGCCCTTCGGGACAGGGTAATTCACCCCTCCACTTT	CASSPSGQGNSPLHF
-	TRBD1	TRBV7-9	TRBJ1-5	TGTGCCAGCAGCTCCGTCCGGACAGGGGAAAGCAATCAGCCCCAGCATTTT	CASSSVRTGESNQPQHF
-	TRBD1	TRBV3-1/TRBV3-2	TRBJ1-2	TGTGCCAGCAGCCAGACTCAGACAGGGATCATCTATGGCTACACCTTC	CASSQTQTGIIYGYTF
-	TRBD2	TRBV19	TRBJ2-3	TGTGCCAGTAGTAGCCGGCGGGAGGGCCGGGGAGATACGCAGTATTTT	CASSSRREGRGDTQYF
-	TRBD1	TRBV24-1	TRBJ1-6	TGTGCCACCAGTGATAGCGGGACAGGGACTTATTCACCCCTCCACTTT	CATSDSGTGTYSPLHF
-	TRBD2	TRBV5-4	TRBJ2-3	TGTGCCAGCAGCTTACAGCTAGCGGGAGGTGTAGATACGCAGTATTTT	CASSLQLAGGVDTQYF
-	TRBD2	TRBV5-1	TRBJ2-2	TGCGCCAGCCGGGGGGGGCGGACGACCAACACCGGGGAGCTGTTTTTT	CASRGGRTTNTGELFF